This T cell receptor (beta chain) was sequenced for a study of memory CD4+ T cells and cytomegalovirus serostatus. This CDR3 comprises 16 residues. CDR1 is MNHEY and CDR2 is SMNVEV in the germline V gene (reference sequence). The ends lost 6 bases at V and 2 bases at J; junction bases unmatched: 9. The sort gate was single viable CD3+CD4+CD8-CD45RO+ cells for memory CD4+ T cells. The protocol was immunoSEQ multiplex PCR, while the TCRdb copy is restricted to in-frame clones and leaves out a portion. Seen here are 55,000 or so clones, over 60% observed once, and the top ten hold about 1.4%. Regarding the study as a whole: About 40% of the roughly 160 known CMV-associated TCRbeta sequences appeared in CD4+ memory.

Concerning this clone: Its cognate antigen is unknown.

Sequenced sample: memory CD4+ T cells from blood. The chain recombines TRBV27 with TRBJ2-5; 10 bases map to TRBD2. This sequence originates from an adult in good health and CMV-seropositive. The CDR3 DNA reads TGTGCCAGCAGCTTTCGATTTAGCGGGGGGCAAGAGACCCAGTACTTC. Translation gives CASSFRFSGGQETQYF.